Each of the 2 T cell receptor beta chains below was sequenced from the same sample in a study of blood T cell repertoires in COVID-19. Only in-frame clones appear in the TCRdb table, and some are missing; sequencing was by immunoSEQ multiplex PCR. The sample gives 70,000 to 95,000 clones, around four fifths of which show up once; 12% is in the top ten. Sequencing was done on a sample of peripheral blood. The receptors originated from a woman aged 70 to 79 with active or convalescent COVID-19.

The chain combines TRBV5-1 with TRBJ1-6; TRBD1 matches at 8 bases. Losses at the gene ends were 1 base for V and 3 bases for J; bases not matched to a gene: 6. Looked up from germline, CDR1 is SGHRS and CDR2 is YFSETQ. The CDR3 covers 17 residues. The CDR3, as DNA: TGCGCCAGCAGCTTGTACGGGACAGGAGACTATAATTCACCCCTCCACTTT. Translated: CASSLYGTGDYNSPLHF.

This rearrangement joins TRBV4-2 to TRBJ1-4; D gene unclear. The germline V and J ends were trimmed by 7 bases and 8 bases, with 20 bases remaining between them. CDR3 length: 15 amino acids. The germline CDR1 and CDR2 sequences are LGHNA and YNFKEQ. CDR3 nucleotide sequence: TGTGCCAGCACCCTCCAACTCGGCGGGAGGGAAAAACTGTTTTTT. Protein sequence: CASTLQLGGREKLFF.